The 7 T cell receptor beta chains given below trace back to one sample, sequenced in a study of identical twins (dated by TCRdb to between 2015 and 2016). The method was 5' RACE. The sequencer listed for this sample is Illumina HiSeq 2000. The raw public data were reprocessed by TCRdb itself: fastp quality trimming at Q25, MiXCR clonotype calling, in-frame beta chains only. Each entry is one CDR3 protein sequence, shown with its most common DNA and genes. For this sample the table gives roughly 280,000 distinct CDR3 sequences, of which nearly 9.5% were detected only once. The ten top clones hold 6% to 8.5% of the sample. These data were likewise used in another study, on yellow fever vaccine responses in identical twins.

What was sequenced was CD8+ T cells sorted from blood. The receptors come from a woman between 18 and 30 years old in good health.

This clonotype occurred many times. The rearrangement joins TRBV28 to TRBJ2-7; tentatively, D is TRBD1 or TRBD2 (5 bases each). Germline V lookup: CDR1 MDHEN, CDR2 SYDVKM. This CDR3 has 15 amino acids. Deletions cut 3 bases from V and 3 bases from J, with 15 bases between. Here the CDR3 reads CASSLMAGTIYEQYF. CDR3 coding DNA: TGTGCCAGCAGTTTGATGGCCGGGACCATCTACGAGCAGTACTTC. Filled out from reference TRBV28 and TRBJ2-7, the complete variable domain reads DVKVTQSSRYLVKRTGEKVFLECVQDMDHENMFWYRQDPGLGLRLIYFSYDVKMKEKGDIPEGYSVSREKKERFSLILESASTNQTSMYLCASSLMAGTIYEQYFGPGTRLTVT.

This chain uses TRBV4-1 with TRBJ2-7; unclear D gene. Germline loops: CDR1 MGHRA, CDR2 YSYEKL. V dropped 0 bases and J dropped 2 bases, with 8 bases sitting between them. This CDR3 is built from 14 residues. In nucleotides, the CDR3 is TGCGCCAGCAGCCAAGATCCGGAGACCTACGAGCAGTACTTC. Protein product: CASSQDPETYEQYF.

In its sample, this clonotype was seen a few times. The rearrangement joins TRBV7-3 to TRBJ2-1, with 10 bases fitting TRBD2. The CDR3 loop spans 15 amino acids. Germline V gives CDR1 SGHTA, CDR2 FQGTGA. V lost 6 bases, J lost 6 bases, and 8 bases stayed unmatched. CDR3 in amino acids: CASRPSGGDPNEQFF. The CDR3 DNA sequence: TGTGCCAGCAGGCCCAGCGGGGGGGACCCCAATGAGCAGTTCTTC.

This clonotype has at least ten counts. The V gene is TRBV12-3 or TRBV12-4, the J gene TRBJ2-1; maybe TRBD2 (5 bases). There are 16 residues in the CDR3. Trimming removed 1 base at V and 0 bases at J, with 10 bases between. The CDR3 reads CASSLGLAGSYNEQFF. As DNA, the CDR3 is TGTGCCAGCAGTTTAGGCCTAGCAGGCTCCTACAATGAGCAGTTCTTC.

This clonotype was seen a handful of times. This chain connects TRBV15 to TRBJ1-2; TRBD1 aligns across 9 bases. The V segment lost 6 bases and the J segment 2 bases; nucleotides outside the gene matches: 4. Germline V CDR1 and CDR2: LNHNV, YYDKDF (reference sequence). This CDR3 is built from 14 residues. The CDR3 nucleotides read TGTGCCACCAGTACCGGGACAGGGAACTATGGCTACACCTTC. It encodes CATSTGTGNYGYTF.

The chain employs TRBV5-6 and TRBJ2-3; 8 nucleotides agree with TRBD2. The germline V gene encodes CDR1 SGHDT and CDR2 YYEEEE. The CDR3 is 15 amino acids. The ends lost 0 bases at V and 6 bases at J; junction bases unmatched: 6. CDR3 coding DNA: TGTGCCAGCAGCTTGGATGGGACTAGTGTGGATACGCAGTATTTT. It is translated as CASSLDGTSVDTQYF.

The chain employs TRBV5-1 and TRBJ1-5; maybe TRBD1 (5 bases). This CDR3 has 14 residues. The germline V and J ends were trimmed by 0 bases and 6 bases, with 10 bases remaining between them. Germline-derived CDR1 and CDR2 are SGHRS and YFSETQ. The CDR3 spells CASSLAGGGQPQHF. For the CDR3, the DNA is TGCGCCAGCAGCTTGGCCGGCGGGGGTCAGCCCCAGCATTTT. Complete variable domain (other parts from reference TRBV5-1 and TRBJ1-5): KAGVTQTPRYLIKTRGQQVTLSCSPISGHRSVSWYQQTPGQGLQFLFEYFSETQRNKGNFPGRFSGRQFSNSRSEMNVSTLELGDSALYLCASSLAGGGQPQHFGDGTRLSIL.